This T cell receptor beta chain was profiled in a study of cytomegalovirus exposure and HLA in healthy donors. Use of 60 Vbeta and 13 Jbeta primers characterized the PCR. The data were produced by immunoSEQ multiplex PCR, yet TCRdb's version contains in-frame clones alone and is incomplete. The sample yields approximately 200,000 clones, roughly 85% seen once. Germline CDR1 and CDR2: MNHEY and SMNVEV (reference sequence). This CDR3 spans 16 amino acids. J gave up 8 bases and V 3 bases, and 7 bases lay outside the gene matches. The sequence came from a man aged 18-30 years in good health and CMV-seronegative. Material for sequencing was PBMCs. The J gene is TRBJ2-1, the V gene TRBV27; 13 nucleotides line up with TRBD2. CDR3 nucleotide sequence: TGTGCCAGCAGTTTTAGACTAGCGGGAGGTGAGGATGAGCAGTTCTTC. This gives the protein CASSFRLAGGEDEQFF.